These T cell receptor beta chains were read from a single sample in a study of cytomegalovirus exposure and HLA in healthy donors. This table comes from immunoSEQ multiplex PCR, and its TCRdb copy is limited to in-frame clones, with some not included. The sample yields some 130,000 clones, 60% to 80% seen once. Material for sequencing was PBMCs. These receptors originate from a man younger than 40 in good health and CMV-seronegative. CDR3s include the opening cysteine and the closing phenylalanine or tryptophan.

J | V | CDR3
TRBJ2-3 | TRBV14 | CASSLGRALGTDTQYF
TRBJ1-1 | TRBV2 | CASSEGQTQGTEAFF
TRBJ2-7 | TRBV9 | CASSVESAAGYYEQYF
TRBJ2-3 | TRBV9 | CASSVDGGVSTDTQYF
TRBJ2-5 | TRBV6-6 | CASSYQGGQETQYF
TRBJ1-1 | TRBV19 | CASRDRGMYTEAFF
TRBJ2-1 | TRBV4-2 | CASSQESSGTNYEQFF
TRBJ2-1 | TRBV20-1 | CSARTGYEQFF
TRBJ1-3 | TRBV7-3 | CASSFRQGPGNTIYF
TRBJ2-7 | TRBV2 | CASSGPWGPTSGRASSYEQYF
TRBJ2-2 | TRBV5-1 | CASSSGLAGGGGELFF
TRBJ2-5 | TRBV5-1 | CASSPGVLAGVQETQYF
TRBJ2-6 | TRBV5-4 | CASSLAPQGSGANVLTF
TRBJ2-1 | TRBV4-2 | CASSRRQGGGMNEQFF
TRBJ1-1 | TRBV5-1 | CASSLTPNTEAFF
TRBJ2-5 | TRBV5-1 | CASSWDRDETQYF
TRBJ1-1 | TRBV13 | CASSLGWRAGVNTEAFF
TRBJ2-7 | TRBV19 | CASSRDRGYYEQYF
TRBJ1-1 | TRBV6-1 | CASSLGGDEAFF
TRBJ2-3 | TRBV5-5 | CASSPGTGGVLTDTRYF
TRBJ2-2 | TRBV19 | CASAGGRRLGQGTGELFF
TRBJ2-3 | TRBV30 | CAWSVLAGGLSTDTQYF
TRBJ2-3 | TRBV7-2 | CASRAGPYTDTQYF
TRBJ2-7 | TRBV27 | CASRQGGNEQYF
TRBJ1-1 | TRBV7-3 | CASSLSGGLGTEAFF
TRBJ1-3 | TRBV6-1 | CASSRQGQGNTIYF
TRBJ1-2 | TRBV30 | CAWSTGTVYGYTF
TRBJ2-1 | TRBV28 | CASDKLRRTSGRTEQFF
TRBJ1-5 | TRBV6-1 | CASVPGQGAGQPQHF
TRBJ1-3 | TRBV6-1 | CASSRDRGFGNTIYF
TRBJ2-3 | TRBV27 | CASSFEALGTDTQYF
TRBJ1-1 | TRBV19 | CATRIRSTEAFF
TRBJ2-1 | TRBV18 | CASSPLGPPENEQFF
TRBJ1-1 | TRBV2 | CASSLLSEDTEAFF
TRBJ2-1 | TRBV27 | CASSPVSSQAGVYNEQFF
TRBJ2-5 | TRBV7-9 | CASSLAQSTDQETQYF
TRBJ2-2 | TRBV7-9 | CASRATSGSKTGELFF
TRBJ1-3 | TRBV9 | CASGPGGAGNTIYF
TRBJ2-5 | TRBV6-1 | CASSGTSGVGAETQYF
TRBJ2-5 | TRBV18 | CASSPIGQETQYF
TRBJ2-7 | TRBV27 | CASSLWPPGLARPEQYF
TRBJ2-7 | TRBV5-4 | CASSLGLQPYEQYF
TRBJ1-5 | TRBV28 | CASSLVLVNSNQPQHF
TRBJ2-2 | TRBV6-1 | CASSGLLAAPGELFF
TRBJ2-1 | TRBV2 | CASRTGQGGYNEQFF
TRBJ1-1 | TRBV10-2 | CATSQGAPRTEAFF
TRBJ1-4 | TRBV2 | CASSLQGPNEKLFF